This T cell receptor beta chain derives from a study of blood T cell repertoires in COVID-19. Study at large: From the United States, Italy and Spain came samples of acute and convalescent COVID-19. Sample material is recorded as cDNA or gDNA derived from T cells, B-cell-depleted T cells, or PBMCs.

Authors' analysis steps: The assay estimated nucleated cells by amplifying reference gene primers. Repertoires were generated with immunoSEQ multiplex PCR, while TCRdb's copy carries only in-frame clones and drops some. That table gives V, J and clone size, and the DNA gave D and trimming. The sample has approximately 200,000 clones, about nine tenths seen once; the top ten hold 4% to 5%. J lost 6 bases, V lost 6 bases, and 6 bases had no gene match. The length of the CDR3 is 14 residues. Germline V gene lookup returns CDR1 SGHNT and CDR2 YENEEA. The chain couples TRBV11-3 to TRBJ2-2, with 8 bases identical to TRBD1. This TCR came from a woman younger than 45 with acute or convalescent COVID-19. Sample: peripheral blood. The CDR3: CASRQDRVAGELFF. The DNA for the CDR3 is TGTGCCAGCAGGCAGGACAGGGTCGCCGGGGAGCTGTTTTTT.